These T cell receptor beta chains were read from a single sample in a study of OX40 agonist ivuxolimab in advanced cancers. Only in-frame clones appear in the TCRdb table, and some are missing; sequencing was by immunoSEQ multiplex PCR. Of 50,000 to 70,000 clones listed, 70% to 90% were seen once; the top ten hold over 8.5%. Material: CD4+ or CD8+ T cells sorted from blood, obtained in a trial of the OX40 agonist ivuxolimab. Receptors were obtained from an adult with an advanced solid tumor such as melanoma, head and neck, liver or kidney cancer. Both conserved end residues are trimmed from each CDR3. The order of the fields is J gene, V gene, CDR3 protein.

J: TRBJ2-7
V: TRBV14
CDR3: ASSRWTGAEQY

J: TRBJ1-5
V: TRBV19
CDR3: ASSIRDSNQPQH

J: TRBJ1-5
V: TRBV19
CDR3: ASRIQVTSNQPQH

J: TRBJ2-2
V: TRBV10-1
CDR3: ASSGVGGDGELF

J: TRBJ2-1
V: TRBV11-3
CDR3: ASSLGGQGVVGSYNEQF

J: TRBJ2-2
V: TRBV13
CDR3: ASSDQGAVMDTGELF

J: TRBJ1-5
V: TRBV28
CDR3: ASKVGGNQPQH

J: TRBJ2-7
V: TRBV9
CDR3: ASSPSGLAGVVTY

J: TRBJ1-2
V: TRBV19
CDR3: ASSIEPLSGYT

J: TRBJ2-5
V: TRBV4-1
CDR3: ASSQEGQETQY

J: TRBJ1-2
V: TRBV4-1
CDR3: ASSQVGSDYGYT

J: TRBJ1-3
V: TRBV2
CDR3: ASTYAAAANTIY

J: TRBJ2-5
V: TRBV4-3
CDR3: ASSPDRVGQGQETQY

J: TRBJ2-5
V: TRBV14
CDR3: ASSRLAEQETQY

J: TRBJ2-7
V: TRBV7-9
CDR3: ASSPSGHNPYEQY

J: TRBJ2-1
V: TRBV6-5
CDR3: ASRIAGGLYNEQF

J: TRBJ1-3
V: TRBV4-1
CDR3: ASSQEADSGNTIY

J: TRBJ2-1
V: TRBV19
CDR3: ASSQRLNEQF

J: TRBJ2-3
V: TRBV2
CDR3: ASSEQGIGTDTQY

J: TRBJ2-1
V: TRBV4-3
CDR3: ASSSRTSDEQF

J: TRBJ2-7
V: TRBV5-4
CDR3: ASSLDEIYEQY

J: TRBJ1-1
V: TRBV29-1
CDR3: SVEDSRVGAEAF

J: TRBJ2-1
V: TRBV9
CDR3: ASSGNNEQF

J: TRBJ2-3
V: TRBV5-4
CDR3: ASRHLFQRGAQFEDTQY

J: TRBJ1-1
V: TRBV30
CDR3: AWSKDVNTEAF